A selection of T cell receptor beta chains follows, all from one sample in a study of blood T cell repertoires in COVID-19. Method: immunoSEQ multiplex PCR; TCRdb's copy keeps in-frame clones and lacks some. This repertoire shows 260,000 or so clones, roughly four fifths found once; its top ten account for about 3.6%. Sequencing was done on a sample of PBMCs or T cells enriched from blood (not recorded which). All receptors come from a woman between 40 and 50 years old who had been exposed to COVID-19. CDR3s include the opening cysteine and the closing phenylalanine or tryptophan. Fields, in order: V gene, clone size, J gene, D gene, CDR3 protein, CDR3 DNA. A D gene is named only where the DNA matches it firmly. Size is stated for part of the rows, as once, few or many counts, or as a class when the clone is expanded.

TRBV7-6	-	TRBJ2-2	-	CASSSSLTGELFF	TGTGCCAGCAGCTCCTCCTTAACCGGGGAGCTGTTTTTT
TRBV7-2	-	TRBJ2-3	-	CASRPKQGIADTQYF	TGTGCCAGCAGACCTAAACAGGGCATCGCAGATACGCAGTATTTT
TRBV7-9	-	TRBJ2-1	TRBD2	CASSLLGLAGPHEQFF	TGTGCCAGCAGCTTATTGGGACTAGCGGGCCCCCATGAGCAGTTCTTC
TRBV5-1	few	TRBJ1-2	TRBD1	CASSPDRAKIDYTF	TGCGCCAGCAGCCCCGACAGGGCAAAAATCGACTACACCTTC
TRBV7-8	-	TRBJ1-4	-	CASSLERFNEKLFF	TGTGCCAGCAGCTTAGAACGGTTTAATGAAAAACTGTTTTTT
TRBV3-1/TRBV3-2	-	TRBJ1-1	-	CASSQGANTEAFF	TGTGCCAGCAGCCAAGGGGCGAACACTGAAGCTTTCTTT
TRBV21-1	-	TRBJ2-5	-	CASSKLGQAGTQYF	TGTGCCAGCAGCAAACTAGGACAGGCGGGGACCCAGTACTTC
TRBV7-9	-	TRBJ1-2	-	CASSLSSRPTYGYTF	TGTGCCAGCAGCTTATCCTCCAGACCGACTTATGGCTACACCTTC
TRBV12-3/TRBV12-4	-	TRBJ2-7	-	CASSLQGFYEQYF	TGTGCCAGCAGTTTACAGGGTTTTTACGAGCAGTACTTC
TRBV5-1	-	TRBJ2-5	-	CASTWEAEKTQYF	TGCGCCAGCACGTGGGAGGCCGAGAAGACCCAGTACTTC
TRBV7-3	-	TRBJ2-4	TRBD2	CASSPDPSGGVKNIQYF	TGTGCCAGCAGCCCGGACCCTAGCGGGGGCGTCAAAAACATTCAGTACTTC
TRBV6-5	-	TRBJ1-1	-	CASRPTGMNTEAFF	TGTGCCAGCAGGCCGACAGGCATGAACACTGAAGCTTTCTTT
TRBV18	-	TRBJ1-2	-	CASSRDVGDGYTF	TGTGCCAGCTCCCGGGATGTAGGCGATGGCTACACCTTC
TRBV28	few	TRBJ2-2	TRBD1	CASSSPGTGNTGELFF	TGTGCCAGCAGTTCCCCAGGGACAGGGAACACCGGGGAGCTGTTTTTT
TRBV7-8	-	TRBJ1-1	TRBD1	CASSLTGGIGTEAFF	TGTGCCAGCAGCTTGACAGGGGGGATAGGCACTGAAGCTTTCTTT
TRBV7-2	-	TRBJ1-6	TRBD1	CASGTGPNSPLHF	TGTGCCAGCGGGACAGGGCCAAATTCACCCCTCCACTTT
TRBV28	-	TRBJ2-5	TRBD1	CASSLSAQGARETQYF	TGTGCCAGCAGTTTATCTGCCCAGGGGGCAAGAGAGACCCAGTACTTC
TRBV7-9	-	TRBJ1-2	TRBD1	CASSSTGDRVLYGYTF	TGTGCCAGCAGCTCAACAGGGGACAGGGTATTATATGGCTACACCTTC
TRBV7-3	-	TRBJ2-3	TRBD2	CASSSSSGGASDTQYF	TGTGCCAGCAGCTCATCTAGCGGGGGGGCTTCAGATACGCAGTATTTT
TRBV11-3	-	TRBJ2-2	-	CASSLEGVNTGELFF	TGTGCCAGCAGCTTAGAAGGGGTGAACACCGGGGAGCTGTTTTTT
TRBV28	-	TRBJ1-3	-	CASRSGSSGNTIYF	TGTGCCAGCAGATCGGGTAGTTCTGGAAACACCATATATTTT
TRBV5-1	-	TRBJ2-7	-	CASSSRDSGTYEQYF	TGCGCCAGCAGCTCCCGGGACTCCGGCACCTACGAGCAGTACTTC
TRBV28	-	TRBJ1-5	-	CASSGAGRHSNQPQHF	TGTGCCAGCAGTGGAGCGGGACGACATAGCAATCAGCCCCAGCATTTT
TRBV24-1	-	TRBJ1-4	-	CATSDPEPFLEKTNEKLFF	TGTGCCACCAGTGACCCCGAACCGTTCTTGGAGAAAACTAATGAAAAACTGTTTTTT
TRBV5-1	-	TRBJ1-6	TRBD1	CASSLGRGQSNSPLHF	TGCGCCAGCAGCTTGGGCAGGGGGCAGTCCAATTCACCCCTCCACTTT
TRBV2	-	TRBJ2-7	TRBD1	CASRIMGQENYEQYF	TGTGCCAGCAGAATTATGGGACAGGAGAACTACGAGCAGTACTTC
TRBV5-4	-	TRBJ2-7	-	CASSLDTYEQYF	TGTGCCAGCAGCTTGGATACCTACGAGCAGTACTTC
TRBV7-8	-	TRBJ2-3	-	CASSLGQPITDTQYF	TGTGCCAGCAGCTTAGGACAGCCAATCACAGATACGCAGTATTTT
TRBV4-1	-	TRBJ1-4	TRBD1	CASSTAGGGEKLFF	TGCGCCAGCAGTACAGCAGGGGGAGGTGAAAAACTGTTTTTT
TRBV3-1/TRBV3-2	-	TRBJ1-1	TRBD1	CASSQDQGDTEAFF	TGTGCCAGCAGCCAAGACCAGGGGGACACTGAAGCTTTCTTT
TRBV5-6	-	TRBJ1-1	-	CASSLWGPENTEAFF	TGTGCCAGCAGCTTGTGGGGGCCGGAGAACACTGAAGCTTTCTTT
TRBV7-9	-	TRBJ2-3	-	CASLFRERADTQYF	TGTGCCAGCCTGTTTAGGGAGCGCGCAGATACGCAGTATTTT
TRBV7-2	-	TRBJ2-1	TRBD2	CASSSSGGDEQFF	TGTGCCAGCAGCTCTAGCGGGGGGGATGAGCAGTTCTTC
TRBV4-3	few	TRBJ1-6	-	CASSQDLPSSYNSPLHF	TGCGCCAGCAGCCAAGATCTGCCGAGCTCCTATAATTCACCCCTCCACTTT
TRBV9	few	TRBJ2-1	TRBD1	CASGRQGPLINEQFF	TGTGCCAGCGGCAGACAGGGGCCCCTCATCAATGAGCAGTTCTTC
TRBV10-1	-	TRBJ1-6	TRBD1	CASNKRTGGSPLHF	TGCGCCAGCAATAAGAGGACAGGGGGTTCACCCCTCCACTTT
TRBV19	-	TRBJ1-1	TRBD1	CASNTGQMNTEAFF	TGTGCCAGTAATACGGGACAGATGAACACTGAAGCTTTCTTT
TRBV3-1/TRBV3-2	-	TRBJ1-1	-	CASGIQGNTEAFF	TGTGCCAGCGGGATACAGGGGAACACTGAAGCTTTCTTT
TRBV30	-	TRBJ2-7	TRBD2	CAWKQAGGPLYEQYF	TGTGCCTGGAAACAAGCGGGGGGGCCTTTATACGAGCAGTACTTC
TRBV7-3	-	TRBJ2-7	TRBD2	CASSQSGGSSYEQYF	TGTGCCAGCAGTCAATCGGGGGGAAGCTCCTACGAGCAGTACTTC
TRBV3-1/TRBV3-2	few	TRBJ1-3	-	CASSQTWSSGNTIYF	TGTGCCAGCAGCCAAACCTGGAGCTCTGGAAACACCATATATTTT
TRBV30	-	TRBJ1-3	TRBD1	CAWSGLQGDGRGNTIYF	TGTGCCTGGAGTGGGCTACAGGGGGACGGGCGGGGAAACACCATATATTTT
TRBV19	-	TRBJ1-4	TRBD1	CASSTQGAQEKLFF	TGTGCCAGTAGTACCCAGGGGGCGCAGGAAAAACTGTTTTTT
TRBV3-1/TRBV3-2	-	TRBJ1-3	-	CASSQGRAPSNTIYF	TGTGCCAGCAGCCAAGGCAGGGCGCCTTCAAACACCATATATTTT
TRBV28	once	TRBJ1-6	-	CASSLQGWGSPLHF	TGTGCCAGCAGTTTGCAGGGTTGGGGCTCACCCCTCCACTTT
TRBV6-1	-	TRBJ1-2	TRBD1	CASSAWQGAIGANYGYTF	TGTGCCAGCAGTGCCTGGCAGGGGGCGATCGGGGCGAACTATGGCTACACCTTC
TRBV11-1	-	TRBJ2-1	TRBD1	CASSVRDRERNEQFF	TGTGCCAGCAGCGTCCGGGACAGGGAACGCAATGAGCAGTTCTTC
TRBV18	-	TRBJ1-1	-	CASSPWGGDTEAFF	TGTGCCAGCTCACCATGGGGCGGTGACACTGAAGCTTTCTTT
TRBV10-3	-	TRBJ1-1	TRBD1	CAISEPDRPSEAFF	TGTGCCATCAGTGAACCGGACAGGCCCTCTGAAGCTTTCTTT
TRBV5-5	-	TRBJ1-1	TRBD1	CASSGTGAEAFF	TGTGCCAGCAGCGGTACAGGGGCGGAAGCTTTCTTT
TRBV19	-	TRBJ2-1	-	CASTPHSGYNEQFF	TGTGCCAGTACCCCCCATTCGGGATACAATGAGCAGTTCTTC
TRBV4-3	-	TRBJ1-1	-	CASPQLERGTEAFF	TGCGCCAGCCCTCAATTGGAGCGGGGCACTGAAGCTTTCTTT
TRBV7-3	-	TRBJ1-2	-	CASSPSGDLGGYTF	TGTGCCAGCAGCCCCTCGGGTGACCTAGGAGGCTACACCTTC
TRBV28	-	TRBJ1-6	-	CASSSPRPLHF	TGTGCCAGCAGCTCCCCTCGGCCCCTCCACTTT